The TCR beta chain described here comes from a study of T cell repertoires in cytomegalovirus infection. Study as a whole: Public TCR beta signatures provided an indication of both CMV infection and a matching HLA type.

The study, taken as a whole, reports: In two of eight donors, the top clonotype was HLA-C-restricted CMV-specific.

V lost 2 bases and J 5 bases, leaving 7 bases between the germline ends. This CDR3 comprises 12 residues. This clonotype was seen a handful of times. No antigen is known for it. One entry per CDR3 protein, called by TCRdb with MiXCR from the reads. The sample has around 71,000 distinct CDR3 sequences, 20% seen once. The origin of this receptor is a human donor in good health (CMV status not recorded). Some clones in this sample may be carry-over from other donors' samples. The rearrangement uses TRBV12-3 or TRBV12-4 and TRBJ2-7, with a tentative D call TRBD2 (5 bases). The sequencing here drew on CD8+ T cells from cultured PBMCs, taken from culture after CMV antigen stimulation. The chain's CDR3 is CASSLRGNEQYF. In DNA, the CDR3 is TGTGCCAGCAGTTTACGGGGAAACGAGCAGTACTTC.